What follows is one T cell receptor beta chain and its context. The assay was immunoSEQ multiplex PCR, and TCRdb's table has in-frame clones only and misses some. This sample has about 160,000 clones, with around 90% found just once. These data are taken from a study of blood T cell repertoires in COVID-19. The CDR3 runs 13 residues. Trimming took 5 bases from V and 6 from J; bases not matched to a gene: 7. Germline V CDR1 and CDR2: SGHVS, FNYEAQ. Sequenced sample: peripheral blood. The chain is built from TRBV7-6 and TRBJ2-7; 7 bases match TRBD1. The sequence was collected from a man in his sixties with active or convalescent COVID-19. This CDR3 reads CASSASAGGEQYF. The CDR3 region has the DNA TGTGCCAGCAGCGCCTCGGCAGGGGGCGAGCAGTACTTC.